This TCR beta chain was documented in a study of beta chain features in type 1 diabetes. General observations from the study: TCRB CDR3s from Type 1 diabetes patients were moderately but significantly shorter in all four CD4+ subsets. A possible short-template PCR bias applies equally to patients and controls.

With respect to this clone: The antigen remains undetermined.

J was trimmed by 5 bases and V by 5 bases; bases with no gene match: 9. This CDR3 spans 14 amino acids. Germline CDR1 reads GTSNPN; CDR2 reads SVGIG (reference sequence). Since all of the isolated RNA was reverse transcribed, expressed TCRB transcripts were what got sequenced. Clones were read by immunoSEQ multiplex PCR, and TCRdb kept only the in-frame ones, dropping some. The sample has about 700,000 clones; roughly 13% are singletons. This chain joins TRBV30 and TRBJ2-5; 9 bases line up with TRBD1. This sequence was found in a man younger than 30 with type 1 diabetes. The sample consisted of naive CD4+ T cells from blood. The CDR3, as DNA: TGTGCCTGGGCCTGGGACAGGGATTGGGAGACCCAGTACTTC. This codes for CAWAWDRDWETQYF. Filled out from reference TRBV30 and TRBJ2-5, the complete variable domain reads SQTIHQWPATLVQPVGSPLSLECTVEGTSNPNLYWYRQAAGRGLQLLFYSVGIGQISSEVPQNLSASRPQDRQFILSSKKLLLSDSGFYLCAWAWDRDWETQYFGPGTRLLVL.